This T cell receptor beta chain appears in the sequencing data of a study of T cells in Graves' hyperthyroidism and ophthalmopathy. It was uncontrolled infection, other autoimmune disease, pregnancy or lactation that excluded patients. Diagnostic assessment was based on clinical symptoms, serum thyroxine and TRAb, thyroid ultrasound and orbital computed tomography. General study findings and limits: Most clonotypes that expanded in the thyroid above 0.001 also showed up in blood. In validation, the model predicted ophthalmopathy. These predictions came a median around 5.9 months before onset.

It was RNA transcripts that yielded the amplified TCR beta CDR3 regions. Initially, a first-round RT-PCR of the TCR CDR3 employed the HTBI primer set. Using its own MiXCR run on the multiplex PCR reads, TCRdb lists one record per CDR3 protein. The data hold roughly 500,000 distinct CDR3 sequences, with approximately 49% observed a single time. This clonotype was observed a handful of times. No antigen is known for it. V lost 2 bases to trimming and J lost 1 base, with 5 bases between them. The CDR3 has 13 residues. The germline gives CDR1 SGHTA, CDR2 FQGNSA. Sequences were obtained from peripheral blood or thyroid tissue (not recorded which). This chain joins TRBV7-2 and TRBJ1-1; D remains unclear. The clonotype comes from an adult woman with Graves' disease, either hyperthyroidism or ophthalmopathy (not recorded which). This CDR3 reads CASSLRRNTEAFF. The CDR3 DNA reads TGTGCCAGCAGCTTAAGACGGAACACTGAAGCTTTCTTT.